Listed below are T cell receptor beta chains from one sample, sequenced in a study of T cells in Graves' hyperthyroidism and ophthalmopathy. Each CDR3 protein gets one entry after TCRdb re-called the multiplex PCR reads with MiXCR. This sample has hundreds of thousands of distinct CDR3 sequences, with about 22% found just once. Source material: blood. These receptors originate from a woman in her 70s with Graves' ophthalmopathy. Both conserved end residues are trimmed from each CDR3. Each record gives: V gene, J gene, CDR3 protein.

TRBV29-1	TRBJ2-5	SVLRDRIETQY
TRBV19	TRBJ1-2	ASSINLGFPIGYT
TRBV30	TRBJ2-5	AWSSTNLQETQY
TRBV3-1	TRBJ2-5	ASSLLGLAGGQETQY
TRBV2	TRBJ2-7	ASSEGTSGLGQY
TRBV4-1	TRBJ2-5	ASSQDSRTETQY
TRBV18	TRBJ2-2	ASSPRAIERAGELF
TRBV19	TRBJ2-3	ATKGRGAADTQY
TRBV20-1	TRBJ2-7	SASPPGRDEQY
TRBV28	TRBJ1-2	ASSSTSNYGYT
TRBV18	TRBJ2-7	ASSPTSATPSYEQY
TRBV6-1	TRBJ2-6	ASRTGGSGANVLT
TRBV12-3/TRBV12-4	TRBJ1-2	ASSLTRSGYT
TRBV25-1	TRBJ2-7	ASSGTGGSKFSYEQY
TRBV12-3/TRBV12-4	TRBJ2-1	ASSATSGRASYNEQF
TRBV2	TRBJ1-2	ATTQGVYYGYT
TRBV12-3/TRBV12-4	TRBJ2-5	ASSYYQGAGGETQY
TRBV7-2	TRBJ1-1	ASSWTVANTEAF
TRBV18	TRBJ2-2	ASKRTDNTGELF
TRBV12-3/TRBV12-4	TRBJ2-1	ASSLGVANVGEQF
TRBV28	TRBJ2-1	ASTSQIGFTNEQF
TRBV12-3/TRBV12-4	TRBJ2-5	ASSLVLGSGGRETQY
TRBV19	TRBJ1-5	ASSMRGDNQPQH
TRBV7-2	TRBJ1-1	ASSLDWTVNTEAF
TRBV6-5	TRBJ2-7	ASRAYRDSAYEQY
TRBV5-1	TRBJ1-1	ASSLDLDSGTF
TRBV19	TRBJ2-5	ASSRDRYGETQY
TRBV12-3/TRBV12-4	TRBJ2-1	ASSLVLPSGRYEQF
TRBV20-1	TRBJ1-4	SARTGGLSNEKLF
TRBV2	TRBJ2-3	ASSEANQVGTDTQY
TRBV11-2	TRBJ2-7	ASSFAGPSDEQY
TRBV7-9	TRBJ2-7	ASSLDGPGAYEQY
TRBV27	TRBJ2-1	ASRKSGGDEQF
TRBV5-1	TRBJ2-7	ASSSTASSYEQY
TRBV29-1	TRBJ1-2	SVGQPGYT
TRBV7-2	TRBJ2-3	ASSRGIRTDTQY
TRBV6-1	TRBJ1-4	ASREGGRSEKLF
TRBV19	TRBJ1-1	ASSITGTSGTEAF
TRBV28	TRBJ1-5	ASRGHQPQH
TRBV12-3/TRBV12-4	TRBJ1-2	ASAPGQSYGYT
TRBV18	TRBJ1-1	ASSQQGDWNTEAF
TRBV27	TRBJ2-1	ASSLNRGQSEQF
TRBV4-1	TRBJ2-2	ASSLLPIRESGELF
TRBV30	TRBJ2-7	AWRHTGGTYEQY
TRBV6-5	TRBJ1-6	ASSYSMWTLDSPLH
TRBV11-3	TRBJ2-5	ASSRGTEETQY
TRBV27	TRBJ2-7	ASTPLAAGGYEQY
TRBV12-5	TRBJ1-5	ASGLSGGAQH
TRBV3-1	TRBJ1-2	ASSQDGHRGYT